There are a few counts of the clone carrying this T cell receptor beta chain. The antigen is not known. Every isolated RNA sample was fully reverse transcribed, so sequencing captured expressed TCRB transcripts. Using immunoSEQ multiplex PCR, the repertoire was profiled, and TCRdb retains in-frame clones only, with some absent. The sample has 600,000 to 650,000 clones; around 15% are singletons. Germline CDR1 is KGHSH and CDR2 is LQKENI. The CDR3 extends over 13 amino acids. V was pared by 6 bases and J by 2 bases, with 10 bases between. The sample is drawn from a study of beta chain features in type 1 diabetes. Study-wide results and limits: Patients and controls would share equally any PCR tilt toward shorter templates. An over-representation of cells with high TCR expression could result from cDNA sequencing.

CD45RO/CCR7/CD25/CD127/CD95/CD27 sorting isolated CD4+ naive, central memory, regulatory and stem cell-like memory cells. This TCR was recovered from a man aged 18 to 30 in good health. The V gene is TRBV18, the J gene TRBJ1-2; D unclear. Sequencing was done on a sample of naive CD4+ T cells from blood. The CDR3 DNA follows: TGTGCCAGCTCCGCGGGCACCAACTATGGCTACACCTTC. It yields the protein CASSAGTNYGYTF.